The clone carrying this TCR beta chain was detected a few times. V dropped 9 bases and J dropped 0 bases, with 8 bases sitting between them. CDR1 is ENHRY, CDR2 SYGVKD, per germline. This CDR3 is built from 13 residues. It was during active infection that Seattle patients were enrolled and then longitudinally followed. The sample comes from a study of blood T cell repertoires in COVID-19. Study at large: Italy, Spain and the United States were the sources of the convalescent and acute COVID-19 samples.

Measured with immunoSEQ multiplex PCR; TCRdb has only the in-frame clones, and not every one. Of around 250,000 clones listed, 86% are singletons. The receptor comes from a woman older than 75 with COVID-19, enrolled during active disease. The sample taken for sequencing was peripheral blood. This chain joins TRBV10-3 and TRBJ1-4; no reliable D call. CDR3 coding DNA: TGTGCCATAGCAACAGCAACTAATGAAAAACTGTTTTTT. Amino acids: CAIATATNEKLFF.